This T cell receptor (beta chain) came from a study of tumor-infiltrating lymphocytes in primary liver carcinoma. Turning to the study itself: Both sexes were represented among patients, who were 30 to 69 years old. Staging placed the tumors at T1-T3 N0M0, and they measured 4.2 to 10 cm across. Study-level points and caveats: Tumors carried a top-250-clone fraction significantly exceeding that of blood (p = 0.039). Tumor-blood pairs (like tumor-adjacent pairs) overlapped less than tumor region pairs did.

Co-extracted RNA and DNA came from around 18-30 mg of unsorted bulk tissue. Synthesis of TCR beta cDNA was carried out from 500 ng total RNA with a constant-region primer. Libraries of TCR beta came from three nested multiplex PCR rounds with slightly modified ARM-PCR. Use of TRBV1-TRBV30 forward primers with a C-beta reverse primer characterized the first two PCR rounds, which lasted around 10 cycles each. A single record per CDR3 protein comes from TCRdb applying MiXCR to the multiplex PCR reads. The sample holds around 120,000 distinct CDR3 sequences; less than 75% are singletons and the top ten take about 8%. For this clonotype: Its specificity is unknown.

The CDR3 is 18 amino acids. V shed 6 bases and J 2 bases; nucleotides not matched to a gene: 14. From germline, CDR1 is MGHDK and CDR2 SYGVNS. The TCR comes from a woman aged 60-70 years with primary liver carcinoma and hepatitis B virus infection. The material sequenced was tumor-adjacent normal liver tissue. This chain uses TRBV25-1 with TRBJ2-3; 10 bases align to TRBD2. DNA of the CDR3: TGTGCCAGCAGCAAAACAGGGGCTAGCGGGAGAGTCACAGATACGCAGTATTTT. Translating gives CASSKTGASGRVTDTQYF.